The T cell receptor (beta chain) under discussion was sequenced for a study of identical twins (dated by TCRdb to the mid-2010s). Turning to the overall study: To test whether fetal clonotypes persist, the study used deep sequencing on TCR alpha and beta repertoires from monozygotic twins, unrelated adults of various ages, and cord blood. To rule out contamination, replicate twin experiments were performed at different times with different library preparation protocols. Overall study outcomes, separate from this receptor: Compared with coincidental sharing between unrelated individuals, out-of-frame TCR alpha sequences shared between twins showed an excess of sequences with low generation probability. Abundant cord blood beta clonotypes had fewer insertions, young adult naive repertoires showed a similar but weaker trend, and memory repertoires showed no such trend. Zero-insertion analyses could be partly confounded by invariant T cells such as MAIT and iNKT, although diverse VJ usage argued against such confounding for most clonotypes. In beta out-of-frame sequences, excess twin sharing was weaker, because having fewer shared sequences lowered the signal-to-noise ratio. In monozygotic twins, out-of-frame TCR alpha sharing was systematically underestimated by recombination models, although the models agreed with sharing between unrelated individuals. Conclusions relied on cross-sectional statistical analysis, since the same donors could not be followed over many years.

Turning to this clonotype: Its specific antigen is unknown. No much larger clone exists at a distance of one base, and base qualities are not known.

All donors were healthy Caucasians. Three unrelated non-twin adults were additionally sequenced: a male aged 18 to 29, a male aged 50 to 60 and a female aged 50 to 60. Miltenyi CD45RO+ enrichment and human naive T-cell isolation kits were used to isolate memory (CD45RO+) and naive T cells from PBMC. The method was 5' RACE. The reads were generated on an Illumina HiSeq 2000. Template switching added a universal primer binding site, and the final cDNA carried a unique molecular identifier that allowed TCR cDNA molecules to be counted accurately. Specific primers in the conserved constant-segment region were used to synthesize first-strand cDNA for TCR alpha and beta chains. To control for contamination, every cDNA library was double barcoded, receiving both a SMART-Mk sample barcode and Illumina barcodes. Two successive PCR steps introduced TruSeq adapter sequences along with Illumina sample barcodes. Sequencing of the TCR alpha and beta cDNA libraries was done on the Illumina HiSeq platform using custom primers. The source study handled its data this way. MiGEC was used to process raw reads and extract unique molecular identifiers, and MiXCR was used to find CDR3 positions. Recombination models were inferred per individual with the repgenHMM and IGoR tools using an EM algorithm. The tcR package in R was used for shared clonotype analysis, with sharing normalized by the product of cloneset sizes. To study raw recombination free of thymic and clonal selection effects, out-of-frame nonproductive sequences were analyzed. Through fastp at Q25 and MiXCR, TCRdb rebuilt clones from the public reads, retaining in-frame beta chains. Here each entry gathers all rows of one CDR3 protein and keeps the most common genes and DNA. TCRdb's processing, not the authors', yielded these V and J calls. This sample comprises about 690,000 distinct CDR3 sequences, 5.5% to 6.5% of them detected only once. Of the sample, approximately 2% falls within the top ten clones.

Input material: naive T cells sorted from blood. In the paper's terms, the cell subset or site label means: cells isolated with a human naive T-cell isolation kit. The clonotype was recovered from a man between 18 and 29 years old in good health.

The CDR3 loop reads CSARDFGQGTYNEQFF. The nucleotides are TGCAGTGCTAGGGACTTCGGGCAGGGGACCTACAATGAGCAGTTCTTC. The chain uses TRBV20-1 and TRBJ2-1; TRBD1 is a weak D gene call, 6 bases matching. Counted from cysteine to phenylalanine, this CDR3 has 16 amino acids. Of all the DNA, just the CDR3 is kept, 48 bases in frame from base 1. At the junction V is shortened by 3 bases and J by 2 bases, with 17 bases in between. According to the germline V gene (reference sequence), CDR1 reads DFQATT and CDR2 reads SNEGSKA.